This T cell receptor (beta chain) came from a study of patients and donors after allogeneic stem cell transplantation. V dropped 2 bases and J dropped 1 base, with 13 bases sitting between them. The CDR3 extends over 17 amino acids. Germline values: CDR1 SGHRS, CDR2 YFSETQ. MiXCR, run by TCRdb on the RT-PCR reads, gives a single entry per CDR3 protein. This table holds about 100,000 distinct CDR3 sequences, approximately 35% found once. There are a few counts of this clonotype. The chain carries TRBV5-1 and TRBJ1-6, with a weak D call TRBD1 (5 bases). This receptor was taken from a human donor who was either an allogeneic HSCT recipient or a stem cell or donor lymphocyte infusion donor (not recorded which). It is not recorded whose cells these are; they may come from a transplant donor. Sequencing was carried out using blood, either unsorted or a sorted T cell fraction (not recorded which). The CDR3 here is CASSFREKKSYNSPLHF. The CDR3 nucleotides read TGCGCCAGCAGCTTCAGGGAGAAGAAATCCTATAATTCACCCCTCCACTTT.